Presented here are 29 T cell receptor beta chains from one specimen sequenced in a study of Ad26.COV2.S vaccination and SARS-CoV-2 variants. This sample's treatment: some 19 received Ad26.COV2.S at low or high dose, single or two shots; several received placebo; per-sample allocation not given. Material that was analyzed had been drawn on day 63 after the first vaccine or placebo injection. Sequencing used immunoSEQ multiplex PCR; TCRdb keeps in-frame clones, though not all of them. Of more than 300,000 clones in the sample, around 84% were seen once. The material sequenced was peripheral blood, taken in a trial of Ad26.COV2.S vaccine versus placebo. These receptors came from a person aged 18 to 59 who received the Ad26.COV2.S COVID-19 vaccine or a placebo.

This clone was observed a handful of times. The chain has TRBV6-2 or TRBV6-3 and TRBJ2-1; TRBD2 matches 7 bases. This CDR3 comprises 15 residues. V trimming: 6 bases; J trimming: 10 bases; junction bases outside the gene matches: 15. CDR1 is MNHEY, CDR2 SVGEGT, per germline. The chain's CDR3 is CASSPRGSGVWEQFF. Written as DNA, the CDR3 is TGTGCCAGCAGCCCTAGAGGGAGCGGGGTCTGGGAGCAGTTCTTC.

The CDR3 sequence is CASSPTTGSNQPQHF. The DNA for the CDR3 is TGCGCCAGCAGCCCTACAACAGGGTCGAATCAGCCCCAGCATTTT. The chain employs TRBV5-1 and TRBJ1-5; D may be TRBD1 (6 bases). The CDR3 has 15 amino acids. Trimming stripped 4 bases from V and 4 bases from J, with 15 bases between. CDR1 and CDR2 (germline): SGHRS, YFSETQ.

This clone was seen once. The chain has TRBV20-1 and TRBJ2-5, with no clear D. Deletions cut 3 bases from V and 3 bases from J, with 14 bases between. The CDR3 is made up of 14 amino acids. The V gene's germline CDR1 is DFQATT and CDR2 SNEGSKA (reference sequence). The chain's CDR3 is CSASDSGSEETQYF. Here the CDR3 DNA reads TGCAGTGCTAGTGACTCGGGTTCGGAAGAGACCCAGTACTTC.

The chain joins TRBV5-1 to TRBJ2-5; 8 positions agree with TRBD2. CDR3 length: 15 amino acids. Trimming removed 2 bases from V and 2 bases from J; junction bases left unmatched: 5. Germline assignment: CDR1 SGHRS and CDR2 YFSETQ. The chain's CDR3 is CASSFLLAEQETQYF. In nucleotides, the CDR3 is TGCGCCAGCAGCTTCCTACTAGCGGAACAAGAGACCCAGTACTTC.

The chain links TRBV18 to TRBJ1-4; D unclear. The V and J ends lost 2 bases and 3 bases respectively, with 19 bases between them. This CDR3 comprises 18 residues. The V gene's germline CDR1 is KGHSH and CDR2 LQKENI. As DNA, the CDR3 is TGTGCCAGCTCACCAAGGACCCCCGACCTCTGGGCTAATGAAAAACTGTTTTTT. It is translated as CASSPRTPDLWANEKLFF.

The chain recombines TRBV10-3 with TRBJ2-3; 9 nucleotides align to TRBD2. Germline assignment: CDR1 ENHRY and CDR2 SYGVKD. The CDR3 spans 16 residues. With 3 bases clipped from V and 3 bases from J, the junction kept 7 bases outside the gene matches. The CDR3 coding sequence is TGTGCCATCAGTGAAGTCGCTAGCGGGGTTACAGATACGCAGTATTTT. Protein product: CAISEVASGVTDTQYF.

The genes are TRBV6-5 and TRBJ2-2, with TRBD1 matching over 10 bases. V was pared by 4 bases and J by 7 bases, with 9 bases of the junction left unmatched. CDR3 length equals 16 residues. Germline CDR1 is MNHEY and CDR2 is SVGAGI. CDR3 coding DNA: TGTGCCAGCAGTTCTCCGTCGGGACAGGGGTTCGGGGAGCTGTTTTTT. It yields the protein CASSSPSGQGFGELFF.

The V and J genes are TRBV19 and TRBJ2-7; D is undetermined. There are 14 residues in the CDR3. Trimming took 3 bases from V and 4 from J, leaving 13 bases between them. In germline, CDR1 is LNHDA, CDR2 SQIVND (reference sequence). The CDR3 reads CASSIQPGVYEQYF. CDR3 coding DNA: TGTGCCAGTAGTATTCAGCCAGGAGTTTACGAGCAGTACTTC.

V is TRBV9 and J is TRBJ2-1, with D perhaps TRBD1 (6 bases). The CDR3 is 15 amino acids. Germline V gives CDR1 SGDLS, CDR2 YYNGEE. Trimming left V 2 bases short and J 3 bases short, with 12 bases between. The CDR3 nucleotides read TGTGCCAGCAGCGTGGCCGGGACATACTACAATGAGCAGTTCTTC. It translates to CASSVAGTYYNEQFF.

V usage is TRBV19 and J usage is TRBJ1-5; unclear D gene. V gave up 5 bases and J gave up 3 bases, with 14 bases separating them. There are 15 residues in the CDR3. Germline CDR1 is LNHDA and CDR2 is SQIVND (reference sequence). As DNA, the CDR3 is TGTGCCAGTAGTCGCGCGCGTCGGATCAATCAGCCCCAGCATTTT. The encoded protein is CASSRARRINQPQHF.

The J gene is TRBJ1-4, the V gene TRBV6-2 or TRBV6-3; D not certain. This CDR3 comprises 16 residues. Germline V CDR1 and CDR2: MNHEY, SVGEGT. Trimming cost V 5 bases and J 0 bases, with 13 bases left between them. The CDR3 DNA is TGTGCCAGCAGTCAGCGACCGAGATCAACTAATGAAAAACTGTTTTTT. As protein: CASSQRPRSTNEKLFF.

The CDR3 region has the DNA TGCGCCAGCAGTGCTCCATCCGACAGGGGGCGGGGGGAGCTGTTTTTT. Translation gives CASSAPSDRGRGELFF. The gene calls are TRBV10-2 and TRBJ2-2, with 10 bases aligning to TRBD1. This CDR3 is 16 amino acids long. CDR1 and CDR2 from the germline V gene are WSHSY and SAAADI. The trim removed 4 bases at V and 8 bases at J, leaving 10 bases unmatched.

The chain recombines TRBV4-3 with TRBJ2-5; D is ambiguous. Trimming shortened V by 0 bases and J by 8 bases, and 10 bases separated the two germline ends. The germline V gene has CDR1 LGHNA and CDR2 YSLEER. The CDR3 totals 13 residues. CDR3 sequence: CASSQDSGYTQYF. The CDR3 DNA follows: TGCGCCAGCAGCCAAGATAGTGGGTACACCCAGTACTTC.

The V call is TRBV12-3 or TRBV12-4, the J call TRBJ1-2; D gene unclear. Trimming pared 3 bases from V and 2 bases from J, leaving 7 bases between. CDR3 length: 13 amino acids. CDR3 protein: CASSFIINYGYTF. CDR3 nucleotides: TGTGCCAGCAGTTTTATCATAAACTATGGCTACACCTTC.

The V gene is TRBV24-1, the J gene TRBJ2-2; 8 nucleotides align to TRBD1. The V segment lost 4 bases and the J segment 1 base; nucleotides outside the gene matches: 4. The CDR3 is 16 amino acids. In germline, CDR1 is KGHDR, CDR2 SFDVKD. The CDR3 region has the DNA TGTGCCACCAGTGACCCCGGGACAGGGAACACCGGGGAGCTGTTTTTT. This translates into CATSDPGTGNTGELFF.

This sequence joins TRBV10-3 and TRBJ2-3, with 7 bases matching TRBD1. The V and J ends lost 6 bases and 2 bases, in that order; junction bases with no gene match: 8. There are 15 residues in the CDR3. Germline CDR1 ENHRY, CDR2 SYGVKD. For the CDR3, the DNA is TGTGCCATCAGCCCCACCACAGGGGCCACAGATACGCAGTATTTT. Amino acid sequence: CAISPTTGATDTQYF.

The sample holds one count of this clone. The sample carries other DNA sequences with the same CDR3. The CDR3 reads CASSSTGSTDTQYF. The CDR3 DNA is TGCGCCAGCAGCAGTACAGGGAGCACAGATACGCAGTATTTT. The chain is built from TRBV5-1 and TRBJ2-3, with D possibly matching TRBD1 (6 bases). The germline V gene encodes CDR1 SGHRS and CDR2 YFSETQ. The CDR3 extends over 14 amino acids. V was cut by 4 bases and J by 0 bases, with 9 bases left in between. The variable domain in full, completed from reference TRBV5-1 and TRBJ2-3, reads KAGVTQTPRYLIKTRGQQVTLSCSPISGHRSVSWYQQTPGQGLQFLFEYFSETQRNKGNFPGRFSGRQFSNSRSEMNVSTLELGDSALYLCASSSTGSTDTQYFGPGTRLTVL.

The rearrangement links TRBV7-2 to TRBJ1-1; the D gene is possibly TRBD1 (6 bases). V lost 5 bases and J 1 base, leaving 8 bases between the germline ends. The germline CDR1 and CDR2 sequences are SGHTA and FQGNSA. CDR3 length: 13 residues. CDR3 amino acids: CASSLDRNTEAFF. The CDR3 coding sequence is TGTGCCAGCAGCCTGGACAGGAACACTGAAGCTTTCTTT.

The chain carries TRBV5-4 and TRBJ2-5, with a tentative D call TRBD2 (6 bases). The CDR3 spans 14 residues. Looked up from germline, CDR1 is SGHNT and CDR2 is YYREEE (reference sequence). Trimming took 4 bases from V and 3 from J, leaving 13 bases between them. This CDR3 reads CASSPDPGEETQYF. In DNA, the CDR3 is TGTGCCAGCAGCCCTGACCCGGGGGAAGAGACCCAGTACTTC.

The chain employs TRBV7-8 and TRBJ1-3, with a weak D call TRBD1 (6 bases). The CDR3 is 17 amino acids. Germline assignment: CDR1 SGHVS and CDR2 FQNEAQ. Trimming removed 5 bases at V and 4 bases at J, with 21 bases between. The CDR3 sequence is CASSPWTAQTGGNTIYF. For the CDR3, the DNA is TGTGCCAGCAGCCCTTGGACAGCACAAACGGGCGGAAACACCATATATTTT.

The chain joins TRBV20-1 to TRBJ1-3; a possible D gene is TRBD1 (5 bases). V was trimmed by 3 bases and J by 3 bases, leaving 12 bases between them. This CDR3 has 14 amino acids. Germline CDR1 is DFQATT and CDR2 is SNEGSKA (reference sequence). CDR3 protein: CSASSQGFGNTIYF. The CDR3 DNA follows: TGCAGTGCTAGTAGCCAGGGCTTTGGAAACACCATATATTTT.

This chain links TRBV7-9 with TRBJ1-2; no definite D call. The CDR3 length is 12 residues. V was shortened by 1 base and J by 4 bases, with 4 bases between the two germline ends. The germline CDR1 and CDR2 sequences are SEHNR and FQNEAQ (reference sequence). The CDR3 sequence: CASSLETYGYTF. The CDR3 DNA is TGTGCCAGCAGCTTAGAAACCTATGGCTACACCTTC. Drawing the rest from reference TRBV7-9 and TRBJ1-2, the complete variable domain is DTGVSQNPRHKITKRGQNVTFRCDPISEHNRLYWYRQTLGQGPEFLTYFQNEAQLEKSRLLSDRFSAERPKGSFSTLEIQRTEQGDSAMYLCASSLETYGYTFGSGTRLTVV.

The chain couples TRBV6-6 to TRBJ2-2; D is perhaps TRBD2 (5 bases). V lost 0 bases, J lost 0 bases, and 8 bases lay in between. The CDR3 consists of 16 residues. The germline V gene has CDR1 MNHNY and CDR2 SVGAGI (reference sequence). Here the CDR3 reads CASSYSRGSNTGELFF. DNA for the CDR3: TGTGCCAGCAGTTACTCTCGGGGATCGAACACCGGGGAGCTGTTTTTT.

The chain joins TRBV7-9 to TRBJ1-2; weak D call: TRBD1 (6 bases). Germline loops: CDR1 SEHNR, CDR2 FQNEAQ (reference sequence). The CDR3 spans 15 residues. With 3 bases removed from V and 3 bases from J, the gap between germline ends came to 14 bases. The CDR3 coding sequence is TGTGCCAGCAGCTTTACCCCCGGGGGGCACTATGGCTACACCTTC. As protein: CASSFTPGGHYGYTF.

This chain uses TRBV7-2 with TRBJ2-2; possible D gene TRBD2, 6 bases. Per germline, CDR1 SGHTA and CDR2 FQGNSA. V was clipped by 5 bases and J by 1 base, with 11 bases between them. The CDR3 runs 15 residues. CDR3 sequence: CASSPQRVNTGELFF. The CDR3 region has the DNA TGTGCCAGCAGCCCCCAGCGGGTGAACACCGGGGAGCTGTTTTTT.

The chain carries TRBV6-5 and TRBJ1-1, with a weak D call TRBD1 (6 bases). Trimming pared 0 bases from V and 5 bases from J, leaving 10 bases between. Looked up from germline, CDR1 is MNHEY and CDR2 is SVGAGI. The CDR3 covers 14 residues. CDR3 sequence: CASSYSGATTEAFF. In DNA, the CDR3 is TGTGCCAGCAGTTACTCGGGGGCGACAACTGAAGCTTTCTTT.

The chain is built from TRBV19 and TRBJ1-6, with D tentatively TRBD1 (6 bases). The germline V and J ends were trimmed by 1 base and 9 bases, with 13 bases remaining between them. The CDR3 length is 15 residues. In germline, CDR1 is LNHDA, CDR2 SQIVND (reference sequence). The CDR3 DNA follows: TGTGCCAGTAGTATAGGGCAGGGGATTGGTTCACCCCTCCACTTT. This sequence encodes CASSIGQGIGSPLHF.

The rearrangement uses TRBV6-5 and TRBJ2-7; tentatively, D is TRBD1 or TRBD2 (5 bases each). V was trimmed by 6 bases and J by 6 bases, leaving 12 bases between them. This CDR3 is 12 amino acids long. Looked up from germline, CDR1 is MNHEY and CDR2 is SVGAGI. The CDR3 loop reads CASSGTRAEQYF. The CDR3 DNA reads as TGTGCCAGCAGCGGGACCAGAGCCGAGCAGTACTTC.

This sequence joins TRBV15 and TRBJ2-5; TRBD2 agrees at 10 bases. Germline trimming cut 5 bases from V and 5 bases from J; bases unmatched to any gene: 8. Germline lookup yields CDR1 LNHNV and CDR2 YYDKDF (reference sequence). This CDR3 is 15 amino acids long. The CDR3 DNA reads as TGTGCCACCAGCCGTATAGCGGGGGGCCGGGAGACCCAGTACTTC. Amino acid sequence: CATSRIAGGRETQYF.